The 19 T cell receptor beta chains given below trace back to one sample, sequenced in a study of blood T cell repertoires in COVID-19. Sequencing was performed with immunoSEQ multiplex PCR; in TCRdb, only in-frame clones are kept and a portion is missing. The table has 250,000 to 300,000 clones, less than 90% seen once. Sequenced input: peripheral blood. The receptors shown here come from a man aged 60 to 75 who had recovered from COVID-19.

CDR3 loop: CASRQGFSDTQYF. The CDR3 region has the DNA TGTGCCAGCAGGCAGGGTTTCTCAGATACGCAGTATTTT. The V and J genes are TRBV2 and TRBJ2-3; D is possibly TRBD1 (5 bases). The CDR3 has 13 amino acids. V lost 6 bases and J 4 bases, leaving 11 bases between the germline ends. In germline, CDR1 is SNHLY, CDR2 FYNNEI.

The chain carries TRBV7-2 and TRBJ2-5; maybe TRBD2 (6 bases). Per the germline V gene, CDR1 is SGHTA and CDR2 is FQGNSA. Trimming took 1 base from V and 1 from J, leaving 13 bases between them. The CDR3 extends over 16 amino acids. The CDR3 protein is CASSLVPGGVQETQYF. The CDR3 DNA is TGTGCCAGCAGCTTAGTCCCTGGAGGGGTCCAAGAGACCCAGTACTTC.

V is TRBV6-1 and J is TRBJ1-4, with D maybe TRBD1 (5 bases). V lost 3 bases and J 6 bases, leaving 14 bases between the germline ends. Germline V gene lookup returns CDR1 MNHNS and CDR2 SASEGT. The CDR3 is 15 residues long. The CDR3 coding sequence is TGTGCCAGCAGTGACAAGGGGCTGATAGATGAAAAACTGTTTTTT. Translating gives CASSDKGLIDEKLFF.

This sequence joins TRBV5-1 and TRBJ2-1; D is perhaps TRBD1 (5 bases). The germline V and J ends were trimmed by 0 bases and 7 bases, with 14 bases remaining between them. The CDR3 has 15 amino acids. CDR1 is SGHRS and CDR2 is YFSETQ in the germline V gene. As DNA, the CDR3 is TGCGCCAGCAGCTTGGCTGTAGGCAGGGTGAATGAGCAGTTCTTC. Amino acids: CASSLAVGRVNEQFF.

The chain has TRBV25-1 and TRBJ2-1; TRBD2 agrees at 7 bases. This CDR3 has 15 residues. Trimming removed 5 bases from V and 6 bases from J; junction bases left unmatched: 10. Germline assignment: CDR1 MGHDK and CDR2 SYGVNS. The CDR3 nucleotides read TGTGCCAGCAGTTCGAGCGGGACGCCCGGCAATGAGCAGTTCTTC. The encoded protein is CASSSSGTPGNEQFF.

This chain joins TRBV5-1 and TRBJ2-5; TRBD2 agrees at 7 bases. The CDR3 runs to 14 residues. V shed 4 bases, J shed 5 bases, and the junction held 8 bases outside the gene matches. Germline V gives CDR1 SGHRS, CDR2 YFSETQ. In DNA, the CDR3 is TGCGCCAGCAGCGAGCGGGACCTGCGGGAGACCCAGTACTTC. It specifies CASSERDLRETQYF.

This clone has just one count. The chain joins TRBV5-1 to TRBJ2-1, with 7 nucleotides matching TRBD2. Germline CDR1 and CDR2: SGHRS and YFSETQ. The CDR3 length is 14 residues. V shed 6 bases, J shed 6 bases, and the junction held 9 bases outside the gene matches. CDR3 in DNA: TGCGCCAGCACCCCCACGCTAGCGGTCAATGAGCAGTTCTTC. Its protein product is CASTPTLAVNEQFF.

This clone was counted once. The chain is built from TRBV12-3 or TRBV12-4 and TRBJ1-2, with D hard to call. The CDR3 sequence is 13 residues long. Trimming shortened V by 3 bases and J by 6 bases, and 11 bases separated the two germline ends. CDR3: CASSFVTENGYTF. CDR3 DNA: TGTGCCAGCAGTTTTGTCACAGAAAATGGCTACACCTTC.

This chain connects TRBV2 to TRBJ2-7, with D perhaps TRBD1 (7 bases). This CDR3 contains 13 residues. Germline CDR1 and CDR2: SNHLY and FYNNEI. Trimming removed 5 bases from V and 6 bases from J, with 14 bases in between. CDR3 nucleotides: TGTGCCAGCAGTTTGGACAGGACTACCGAGCAGTACTTC. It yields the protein CASSLDRTTEQYF.

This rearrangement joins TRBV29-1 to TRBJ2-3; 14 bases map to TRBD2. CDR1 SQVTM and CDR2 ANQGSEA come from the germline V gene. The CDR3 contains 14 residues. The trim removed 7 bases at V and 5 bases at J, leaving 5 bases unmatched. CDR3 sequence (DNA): TGCAGCGGCAGACTAGCGGGAGGGATAGATACGCAGTATTTT. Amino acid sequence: CSGRLAGGIDTQYF.

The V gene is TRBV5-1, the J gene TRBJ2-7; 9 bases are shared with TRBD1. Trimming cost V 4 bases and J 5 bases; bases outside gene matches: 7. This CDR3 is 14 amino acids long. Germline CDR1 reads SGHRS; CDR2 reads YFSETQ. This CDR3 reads CASSMGTGYHEQYF. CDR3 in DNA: TGCGCCAGCAGCATGGGGACAGGGTACCACGAGCAGTACTTC. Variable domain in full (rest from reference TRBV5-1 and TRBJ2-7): KAGVTQTPRYLIKTRGQQVTLSCSPISGHRSVSWYQQTPGQGLQFLFEYFSETQRNKGNFPGRFSGRQFSNSRSEMNVSTLELGDSALYLCASSMGTGYHEQYFGPGTRLTVT.

The CDR3 reads CASSLEGAQYYGYTF. CDR3 nucleotides: TGTGCCAGCAGCTTAGAGGGGGCGCAATACTATGGCTACACCTTC. This chain links TRBV5-4 with TRBJ1-2; 7 positions agree with TRBD1. The CDR3 loop spans 15 amino acids. Germline V lookup: CDR1 SGHNT, CDR2 YYREEE (reference sequence). Losses at the gene ends were 2 bases for V and 3 bases for J; bases not matched to a gene: 7.

The CDR3 nucleotides are TGCAGTGCTAGTCGGTACGGGTCCACAGATACGCAGTATTTT. Encoded protein: CSASRYGSTDTQYF. This sequence joins TRBV20-1 and TRBJ2-3; no definite D call. The V gene's germline CDR1 is DFQATT and CDR2 SNEGSKA (reference sequence). V shed 3 bases and J shed 2 bases, with 12 bases lying between them. CDR3 length equals 14 residues.

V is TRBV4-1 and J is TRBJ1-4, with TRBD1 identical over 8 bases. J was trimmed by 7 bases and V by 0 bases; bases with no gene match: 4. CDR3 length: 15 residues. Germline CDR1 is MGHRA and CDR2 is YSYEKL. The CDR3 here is CASSQESGGGEKLFF. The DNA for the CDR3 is TGCGCCAGCAGCCAAGAATCAGGGGGCGGTGAAAAACTGTTTTTT.

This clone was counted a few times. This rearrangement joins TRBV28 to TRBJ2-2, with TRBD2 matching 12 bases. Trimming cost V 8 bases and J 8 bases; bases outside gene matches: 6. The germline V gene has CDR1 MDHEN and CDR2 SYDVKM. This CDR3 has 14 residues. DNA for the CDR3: TGTGCCAGCTGGACTAGCGGGGTCGTAGGGGAGCTGTTTTTT. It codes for CASWTSGVVGELFF.

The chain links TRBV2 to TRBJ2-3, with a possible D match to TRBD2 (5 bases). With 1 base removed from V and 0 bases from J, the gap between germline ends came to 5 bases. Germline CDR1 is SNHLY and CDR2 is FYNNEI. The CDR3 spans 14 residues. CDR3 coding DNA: TGTGCCAGCAGTGAAGGGACTAGCACAGATACGCAGTATTTT. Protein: CASSEGTSTDTQYF. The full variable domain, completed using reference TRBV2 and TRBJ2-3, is EPEVTQTPSHQVTQMGQEVILRCVPISNHLYFYWYRQILGQKVEFLVSFYNNEISEKSEIFDDQFSVERPDGSNFTLKIRSTKLEDSAMYFCASSEGTSTDTQYFGPGTRLTVL.

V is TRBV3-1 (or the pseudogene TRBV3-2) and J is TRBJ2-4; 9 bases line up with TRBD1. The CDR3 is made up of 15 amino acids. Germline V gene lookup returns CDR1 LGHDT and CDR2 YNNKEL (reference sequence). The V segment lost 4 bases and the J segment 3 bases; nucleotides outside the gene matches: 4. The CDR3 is CASSLRQGDKNIQYF. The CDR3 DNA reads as TGTGCCAGCAGCCTCCGACAGGGGGACAAAAACATTCAGTACTTC.

The CDR3 protein is CASRVSAGNTIYF. The DNA for the CDR3 is TGCGCCAGCAGGGTATCGGCTGGAAACACCATATATTTT. The chain has TRBV5-1 and TRBJ1-3; D gene uncertain. Trimming removed 5 bases from V and 2 bases from J, with 8 bases in between. This CDR3 is 13 amino acids long. Germline loops: CDR1 SGHRS, CDR2 YFSETQ.

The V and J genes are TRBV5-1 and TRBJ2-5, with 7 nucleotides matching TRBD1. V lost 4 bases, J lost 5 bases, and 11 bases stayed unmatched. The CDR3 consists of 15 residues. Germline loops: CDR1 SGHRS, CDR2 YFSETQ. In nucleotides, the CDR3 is TGCGCCAGCAGCGTTGGGGACAGCCGGGCGGAGACCCAGTACTTC. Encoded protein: CASSVGDSRAETQYF. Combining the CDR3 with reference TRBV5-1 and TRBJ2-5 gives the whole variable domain KAGVTQTPRYLIKTRGQQVTLSCSPISGHRSVSWYQQTPGQGLQFLFEYFSETQRNKGNFPGRFSGRQFSNSRSEMNVSTLELGDSALYLCASSVGDSRAETQYFGPGTRLLVL.